What follows are 2 T cell receptor beta chains derived from one specimen sequenced in a study of blood T cell repertoires in COVID-19. Repertoires were generated with immunoSEQ multiplex PCR, while TCRdb's copy carries only in-frame clones and drops some. The sample shows 240,000 or so clones, roughly 90% of them seen only once. The sample taken for sequencing was peripheral blood. These receptors were collected from a woman aged 30 to 39 with acute or convalescent COVID-19.

The CDR3 reads CASGQAAANYGYTF. The CDR3 nucleotides read TGTGCTAGTGGACAAGCCGCGGCTAACTATGGCTACACCTTC. V and J are TRBV12-5 and TRBJ1-2; D is uncertain. Between the trimmed V and J ends, which lost 6 bases and 0 bases, there was a span of 11 bases. Germline V gene lookup returns CDR1 LGHNT and CDR2 FRNRAP. This CDR3 is built from 14 residues. The full variable domain, completed using reference TRBV12-5 and TRBJ1-2, is DARVTQTPRHKVTEMGQEVTMRCQPILGHNTVFWYRQTMMQGLELLAYFRNRAPLDDSGMPKDRFSAEMPDATLATLKIQPSEPRDSAVYFCASGQAAANYGYTFGSGTRLTVV.

This clone was recorded only once. The chain's CDR3 is CASSVKAGGSGNTIYF. As DNA, the CDR3 is TGTGCCAGCAGCGTGAAAGCGGGCGGTTCTGGAAACACCATATATTTT. The rearrangement uses TRBV9 and TRBJ1-3; D is ambiguous. CDR1 and CDR2 from the germline V gene are SGDLS and YYNGEE. V lost 2 bases and J lost 1, with 13 bases in between. The CDR3 sequence is 16 residues long.